The source of this TCR beta chain is a study of PD-L1 blockade in urothelial cancer. In the study overall: At 6 weeks and at 3 weeks (second dose) after treatment start, blood was analyzed.

General study findings and limits: When pretreatment blood TCR clonality was below the median, it predicted better survival.

As to this clone: Its specificity is not known.

CDR3 length: 20 amino acids. Germline trimming cut 4 bases from V and 0 bases from J; bases unmatched to any gene: 10. CDR1 and CDR2 from the germline V gene are SGHRS and YFSETQ. Regarding time point: pretreatment peripheral blood. Patients were diagnosed with urothelial carcinoma, either locally advanced or metastatic. Each patient gave between 1 and 8 samples, pretreatment and on-treatment. The table came from immunoSEQ multiplex PCR; TCRdb's copy has only in-frame clones and leaves some out. Altogether under 55,000 clones are present, approximately 79% being singletons, with the ten largest covering roughly 2.9%.

The gene calls are TRBV5-1 and TRBJ2-1; TRBD2 aligns across 16 bases. Sequenced material: PBMCs, taken around atezolizumab (anti-PD-L1) treatment. The receptor's source is a man between 70 and 80 years old with urothelial cancer. The CDR3 loop reads CASSSPGLAGGFSSYNEQFF. The DNA for the CDR3 is TGCGCCAGCAGCAGTCCGGGACTAGCGGGGGGGTTTAGCTCCTACAATGAGCAGTTCTTC.